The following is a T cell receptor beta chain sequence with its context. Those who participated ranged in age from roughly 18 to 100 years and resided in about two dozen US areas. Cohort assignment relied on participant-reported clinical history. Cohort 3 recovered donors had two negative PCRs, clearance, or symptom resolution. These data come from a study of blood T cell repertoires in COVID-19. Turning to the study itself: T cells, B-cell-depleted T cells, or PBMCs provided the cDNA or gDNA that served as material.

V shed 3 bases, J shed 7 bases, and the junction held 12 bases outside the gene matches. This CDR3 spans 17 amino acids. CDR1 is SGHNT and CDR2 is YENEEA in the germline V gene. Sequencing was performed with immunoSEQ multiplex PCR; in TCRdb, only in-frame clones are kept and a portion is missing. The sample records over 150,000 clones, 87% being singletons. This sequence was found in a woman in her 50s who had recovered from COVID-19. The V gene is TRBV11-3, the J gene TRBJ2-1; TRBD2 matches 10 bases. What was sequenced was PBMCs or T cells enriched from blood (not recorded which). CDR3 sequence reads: CASSFRGLAGAGNEQFF. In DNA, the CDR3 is TGTGCCAGCAGCTTTCGGGGCCTAGCGGGAGCGGGTAATGAGCAGTTCTTC.